This T cell receptor beta chain was recovered during a study of blood T cell repertoires in COVID-19. Study-level background: Material from acute and convalescent COVID-19 was sourced from the United States, Italy and Spain. Nucleic acid was either cDNA or gDNA, and it came from T cells, B-cell-depleted T cells, or PBMCs.

This CDR3 has 16 residues. The V gene's germline CDR1 is SGHAT and CDR2 FQDESV (reference sequence). The ends were cut back, 5 bases at V and 5 bases at J, with 18 bases in the middle. In the authors' methods: Cell counts per sample came from amplifying reference gene primers. Method: immunoSEQ multiplex PCR; TCRdb's copy keeps in-frame clones and lacks some. The DNA was the basis for D and trimming; V, J and clone size are from that table. This table has hundreds of thousands of clones, 88% appearing once. The TCR comes from a woman in her 30s with acute or convalescent COVID-19. Sequenced material: peripheral blood. The chain joins TRBV11-1 to TRBJ1-4; TRBD1 is a possible D gene (5 bases). Written as DNA, the CDR3 is TGTGCCAGCAGCCTCGACGTCACAGGCCTAAATGAAAAACTGTTTTTT. This encodes CASSLDVTGLNEKLFF.